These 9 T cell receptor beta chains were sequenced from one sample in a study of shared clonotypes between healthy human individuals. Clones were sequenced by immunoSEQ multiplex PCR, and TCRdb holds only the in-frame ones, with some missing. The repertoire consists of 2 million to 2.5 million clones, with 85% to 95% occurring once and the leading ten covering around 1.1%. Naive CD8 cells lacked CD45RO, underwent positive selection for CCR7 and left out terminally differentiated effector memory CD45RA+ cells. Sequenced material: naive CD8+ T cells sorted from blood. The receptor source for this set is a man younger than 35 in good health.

The CDR3 is CASSVGNWQQETQYF. The CDR3 DNA is TGTGCCAGCAGCGTAGGTAACTGGCAGCAAGAGACCCAGTACTTC. V gene TRBV9 combines with J gene TRBJ2-5; D is unclear. Per germline, CDR1 SGDLS and CDR2 YYNGEE. V was shortened by 0 bases and J by 2 bases, with 11 bases between the two germline ends. This CDR3 is built from 15 residues.

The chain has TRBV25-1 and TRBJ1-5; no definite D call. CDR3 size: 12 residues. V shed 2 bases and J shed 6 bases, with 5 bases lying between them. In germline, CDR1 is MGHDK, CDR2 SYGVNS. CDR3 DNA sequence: TGTGCCAGCAGTGAAAAAAGTCAGCCCCAGCATTTT. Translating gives CASSEKSQPQHF.

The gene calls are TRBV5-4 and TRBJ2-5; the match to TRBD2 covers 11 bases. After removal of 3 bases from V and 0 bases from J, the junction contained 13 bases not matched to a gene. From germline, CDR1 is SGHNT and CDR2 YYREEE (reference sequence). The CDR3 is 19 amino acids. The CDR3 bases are TGTGCCAGCAGCTCAGGGACAGGTCCGGGACTAGCGGACCAAGAGACCCAGTACTTC. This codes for CASSSGTGPGLADQETQYF.

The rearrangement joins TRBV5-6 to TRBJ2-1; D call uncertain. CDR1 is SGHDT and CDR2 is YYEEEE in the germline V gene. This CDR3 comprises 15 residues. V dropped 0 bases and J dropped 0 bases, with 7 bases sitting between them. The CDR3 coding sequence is TGTGCCAGCAGCTTGGATGGTAACTCCTACAATGAGCAGTTCTTC. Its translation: CASSLDGNSYNEQFF.

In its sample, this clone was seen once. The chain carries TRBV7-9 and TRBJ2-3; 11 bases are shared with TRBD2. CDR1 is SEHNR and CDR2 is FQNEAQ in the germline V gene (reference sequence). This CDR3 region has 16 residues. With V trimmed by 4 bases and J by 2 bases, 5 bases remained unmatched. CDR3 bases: TGTGCCAGCAGCTCGGGACTAGCGGTTCCCACAGATACGCAGTATTTT. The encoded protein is CASSSGLAVPTDTQYF. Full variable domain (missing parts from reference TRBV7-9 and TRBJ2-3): DTGVSQNPRHKITKRGQNVTFRCDPISEHNRLYWYRQTLGQGPEFLTYFQNEAQLEKSRLLSDRFSAERPKGSFSTLEIQRTEQGDSAMYLCASSSGLAVPTDTQYFGPGTRLTVL.

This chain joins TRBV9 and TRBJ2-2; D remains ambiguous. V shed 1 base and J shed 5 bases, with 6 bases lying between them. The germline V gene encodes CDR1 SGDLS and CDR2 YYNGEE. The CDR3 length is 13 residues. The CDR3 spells CASSVLDTGELFF. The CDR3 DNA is TGTGCCAGCAGCGTATTGGATACCGGGGAGCTGTTTTTT.

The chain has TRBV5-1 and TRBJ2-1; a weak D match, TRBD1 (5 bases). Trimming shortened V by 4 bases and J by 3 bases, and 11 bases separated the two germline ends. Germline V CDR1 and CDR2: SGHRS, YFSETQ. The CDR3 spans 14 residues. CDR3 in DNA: TGCGCCAGCAGCGGGGCCTCGGACTACAATGAGCAGTTCTTC. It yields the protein CASSGASDYNEQFF.

This chain's CDR3 is CASSYPTSGGTDTQYF. The CDR3 coding sequence is TGTGCCAGCAGTTATCCCACTAGCGGAGGCACAGATACGCAGTATTTT. The chain combines TRBV6-5 with TRBJ2-3; 8 bases agree with TRBD2. The V segment lost 3 bases and the J segment 1 base; nucleotides outside the gene matches: 6. Germline lookup yields CDR1 MNHEY and CDR2 SVGAGI. The CDR3 is 16 residues long.

CDR3 nucleotides: TGTGCCAGCAGCACTAGCGGGGGGGACTCCTACAATGAGCAGTTCTTC. Protein sequence: CASSTSGGDSYNEQFF. This chain links TRBV9 with TRBJ2-1; 13 bases map to TRBD2. CDR1 is SGDLS, CDR2 YYNGEE, per germline. V gave up 4 bases and J gave up 0 bases; unmatched junction bases: 1. CDR3 length: 16 residues.